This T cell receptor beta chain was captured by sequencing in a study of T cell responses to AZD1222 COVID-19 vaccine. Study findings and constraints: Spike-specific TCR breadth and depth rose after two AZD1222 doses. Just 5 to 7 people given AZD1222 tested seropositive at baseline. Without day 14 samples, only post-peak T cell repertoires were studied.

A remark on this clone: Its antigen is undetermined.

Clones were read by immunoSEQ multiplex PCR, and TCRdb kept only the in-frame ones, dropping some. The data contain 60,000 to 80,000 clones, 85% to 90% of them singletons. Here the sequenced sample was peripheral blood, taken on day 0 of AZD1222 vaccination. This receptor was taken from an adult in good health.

The CDR3 loop is CASTPRGATGELFF. The CDR3 bases are TGTGCCAGCACCCCTCGCGGGGCCACCGGGGAGCTGTTTTTT. The genes are TRBV27 and TRBJ2-2, with D possibly being TRBD2 (6 bases). Trimming left V 7 bases short and J 4 bases short, with 13 bases between. The CDR3 has 14 residues. CDR1 MNHEY and CDR2 SMNVEV come from the germline V gene (reference sequence).